Following are 4 T cell receptor beta chains from one sample sequenced in a study of blood T cell repertoires in COVID-19. TCRdb keeps only in-frame clones here, not all; method: immunoSEQ multiplex PCR. The repertoire holds more than 95,000 clones, about 88% seen once, with approximately 5% in the top ten. The sample consisted of peripheral blood. These receptor sequences come from a human donor in a cohort sampled during active COVID-19.

V gene TRBV5-1 combines with J gene TRBJ2-3, with TRBD1 identical over 11 bases. The CDR3 sequence is 15 residues long. V shed 4 bases and J 6 bases; nucleotides not matched to a gene: 7. Germline V gene sequence: CDR1 SGHRS, CDR2 YFSETQ. CDR3 bases: TGCGCCAGCAGCCCGGACAGGGGGCCTGCGGATACGCAGTATTTT. Translation gives CASSPDRGPADTQYF.

V gene TRBV28 combines with J gene TRBJ2-2; a possible D gene is TRBD1 (6 bases). The length of the CDR3 is 16 residues. Per the germline V gene, CDR1 is MDHEN and CDR2 is SYDVKM. The ends were cut back, 3 bases at V and 4 bases at J, with 15 bases in the middle. CDR3 in DNA: TGTGCCAGCAGTTTCCCTCGGACAGAGGGCACCGGGGAGCTGTTTTTT. Translating it yields CASSFPRTEGTGELFF.

DNA of the CDR3: TGTGCCAGCAGCAAAGGGCGGACTAGCGCCCCATTTACCGGCGGGGAGCTGTTTTTT. This codes for CASSKGRTSAPFTGGELFF. The gene calls are TRBV21-1 and TRBJ2-2; the table's D gene call, TRBD2, was not cross checked with the DNA. TRBV21-1 has pseudogene status. CDR3 size: 19 residues.

The chain has TRBV5-4 and TRBJ2-1; 10 nucleotides agree with TRBD1. The germline gives CDR1 SGHNT, CDR2 YYREEE (reference sequence). The V segment lost 2 bases and the J segment 2 bases; nucleotides outside the gene matches: 4. The CDR3 sequence is 16 residues long. The DNA of the CDR3 is TGTGCCAGCAGCTTACCCGGGACAGGGGCCTACAATGAGCAGTTCTTC. It specifies CASSLPGTGAYNEQFF.